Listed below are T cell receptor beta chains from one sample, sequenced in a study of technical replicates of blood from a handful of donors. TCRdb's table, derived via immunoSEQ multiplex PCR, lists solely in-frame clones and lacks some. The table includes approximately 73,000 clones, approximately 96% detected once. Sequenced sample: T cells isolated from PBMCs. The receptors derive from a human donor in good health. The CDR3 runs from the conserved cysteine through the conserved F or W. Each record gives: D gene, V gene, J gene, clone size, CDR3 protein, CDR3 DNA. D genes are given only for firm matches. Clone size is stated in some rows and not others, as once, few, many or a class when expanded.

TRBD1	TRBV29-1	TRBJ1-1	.	CSVGQGAITEAFF	TGCAGCGTTGGACAGGGGGCTATCACTGAAGCTTTCTTT
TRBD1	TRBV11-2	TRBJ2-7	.	CASSLGTGLEQYF	TGTGCCAGCAGCCTCGGGACAGGGCTCGAGCAGTACTTC
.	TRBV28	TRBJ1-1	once	CASSPNPTEAFF	TGTGCCAGCAGTCCCAATCCCACTGAAGCTTTCTTT
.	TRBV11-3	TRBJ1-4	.	CASSSRSEKLFF	TGTGCCAGCAGCTCTCGGAGTGAAAAACTGTTTTTT
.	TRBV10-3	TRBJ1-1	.	CAIGRGNTEAFF	TGTGCCATCGGCAGGGGGAACACTGAAGCTTTCTTT
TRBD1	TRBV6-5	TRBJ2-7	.	CASSSDRAYEQYF	TGTGCCAGCAGTTCGGACAGGGCCTACGAGCAGTACTTC
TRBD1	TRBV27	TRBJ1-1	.	CASSLRQGGTEAFF	TGTGCCAGCAGTCTAAGACAGGGCGGCACTGAAGCTTTCTTT
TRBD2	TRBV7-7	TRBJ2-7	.	CASSFRGGGKYEQYF	TGTGCTAGCAGCTTTCGGGGCGGGGGAAAGTACGAGCAGTACTTC
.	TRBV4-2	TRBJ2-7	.	CASSMGQGYEQYF	TGTGCCAGCAGTATGGGGCAGGGCTACGAGCAGTACTTC
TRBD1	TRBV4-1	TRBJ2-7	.	CASSQVGQSTYEQYF	TGCGCCAGCAGCCAAGTGGGACAGTCGACCTACGAGCAGTACTTC
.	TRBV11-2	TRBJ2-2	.	CASSFGQANTGELFF	TGTGCCAGCAGCTTTGGGCAGGCGAACACCGGGGAGCTGTTTTTT
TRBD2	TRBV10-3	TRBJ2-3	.	CAISDPSGVGDTQYF	TGTGCCATCAGTGACCCCAGCGGGGTTGGAGATACGCAGTATTTT
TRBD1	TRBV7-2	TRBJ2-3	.	CASSLVGQGYVRATDTQYF	TGTGCCAGCAGCTTAGTGGGACAGGGTTATGTTCGGGCCACAGATACGCAGTATTTT
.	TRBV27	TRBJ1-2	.	CASSLQANYGYTF	TGTGCCAGCAGTTTACAGGCTAACTATGGCTACACCTTC
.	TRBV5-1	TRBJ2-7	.	CASSVSRDSAYEQYF	TGCGCCAGCAGCGTTTCCCGGGACTCAGCCTACGAGCAGTACTTC
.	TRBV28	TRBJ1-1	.	CASKGVVVNTEAFF	TGTGCCAGCAAGGGGGTTGTTGTGAACACTGAAGCTTTCTTT
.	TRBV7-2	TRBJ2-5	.	CASRGGAETQYF	TGTGCCAGCAGGGGGGGTGCAGAGACCCAGTACTTC